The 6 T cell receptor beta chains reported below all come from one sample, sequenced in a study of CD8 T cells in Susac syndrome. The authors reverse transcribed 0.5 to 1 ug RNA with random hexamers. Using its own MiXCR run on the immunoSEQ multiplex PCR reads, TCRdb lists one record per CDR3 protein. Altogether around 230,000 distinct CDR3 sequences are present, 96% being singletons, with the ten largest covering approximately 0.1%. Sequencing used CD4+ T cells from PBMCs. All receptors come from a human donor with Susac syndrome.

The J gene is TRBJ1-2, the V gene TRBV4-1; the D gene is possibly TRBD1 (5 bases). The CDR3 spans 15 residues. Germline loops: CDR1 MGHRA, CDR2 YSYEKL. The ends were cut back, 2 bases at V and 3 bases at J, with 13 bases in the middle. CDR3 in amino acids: CASSQWDGGDYGYTF. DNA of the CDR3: TGCGCCAGCAGCCAATGGGATGGGGGTGACTATGGCTACACCTTC.

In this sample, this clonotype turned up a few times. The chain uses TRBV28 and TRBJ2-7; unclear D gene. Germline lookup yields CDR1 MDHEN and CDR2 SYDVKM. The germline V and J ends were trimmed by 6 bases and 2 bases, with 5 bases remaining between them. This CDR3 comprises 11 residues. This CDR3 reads CASRDTYEQYF. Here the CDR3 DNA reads TGTGCCAGCAGGGATACCTACGAGCAGTACTTC.

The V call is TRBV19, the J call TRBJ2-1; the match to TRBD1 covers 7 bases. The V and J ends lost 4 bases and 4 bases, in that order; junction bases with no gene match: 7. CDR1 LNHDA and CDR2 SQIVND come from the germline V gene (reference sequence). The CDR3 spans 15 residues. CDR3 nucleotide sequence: TGTGCCAGTAGTACCCGGACAGGAGAATACAATGAGCAGTTCTTC. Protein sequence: CASSTRTGEYNEQFF.

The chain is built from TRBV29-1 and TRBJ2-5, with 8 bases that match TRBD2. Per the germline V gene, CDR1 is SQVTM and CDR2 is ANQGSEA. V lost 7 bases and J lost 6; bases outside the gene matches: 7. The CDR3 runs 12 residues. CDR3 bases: TGCAGCGGCCGAGCGGGAGCGCAGACCCAGTACTTC. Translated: CSGRAGAQTQYF.

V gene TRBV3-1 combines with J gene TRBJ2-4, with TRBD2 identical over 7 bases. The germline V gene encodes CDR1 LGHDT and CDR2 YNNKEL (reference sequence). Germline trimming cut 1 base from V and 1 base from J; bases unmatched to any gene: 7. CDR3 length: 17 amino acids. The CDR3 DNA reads TGTGCCAGCAGCCAAGTGATAGCGGGCGCCGCCAAAAACATTCAGTACTTC. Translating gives CASSQVIAGAAKNIQYF.

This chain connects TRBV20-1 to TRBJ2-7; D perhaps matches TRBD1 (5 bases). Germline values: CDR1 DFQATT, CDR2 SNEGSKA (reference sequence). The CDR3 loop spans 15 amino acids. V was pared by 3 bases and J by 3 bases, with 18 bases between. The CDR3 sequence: CSASRLGQGNYEQYF. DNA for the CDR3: TGCAGTGCTAGTCGCCTTGGGCAGGGAAACTACGAGCAGTACTTC.